This T cell receptor beta chain stems from a study of T cell responses to AZD1222 COVID-19 vaccine. Produced via immunoSEQ multiplex PCR; TCRdb's table is partial and in-frame only. Found here are over 70,000 clones, about 90% of them singletons; the top ten hold 10%. The CDR3 loop spans 17 amino acids. Germline loops: CDR1 SEHNR, CDR2 FQNEAQ (reference sequence). The V and J ends lost 4 bases and 6 bases, in that order; junction bases with no gene match: 13. This TCR was sampled from an adult in good health. Sequencing used peripheral blood, obtained on day 0 of MenACWY control vaccination. V usage is TRBV7-9 and J usage is TRBJ2-3; TRBD2 matches 10 bases. CDR3 sequence (DNA): TGTGCCAGCAGCTCCCGGCGGCAGCGGGGGGGGAGGGATACGCAGTATTTT. Encoded protein: CASSSRRQRGGRDTQYF.